This T cell receptor beta chain stems from a study of response to subunit inactivated influenza vaccine. This clonotype was observed many times. This CDR3 comprises 14 residues. Trimming took 4 bases from V and 4 from J, leaving 13 bases between them. Germline-derived CDR1 and CDR2 are MNHEY and SMNVEV (reference sequence). TCRdb independently ran MiXCR on the RT-PCR reads; one entry per CDR3 protein. In the table there are roughly 550,000 distinct CDR3 sequences, approximately 24% of which are singletons. These records were also assigned to another study, of T cells expressing NK-cell markers. That report notes: UMI-tagged 5'RACE template switching yielded the TCR beta cDNA.

The receptor was isolated from a man between 45 and 60 years old who received an inactivated influenza vaccine. The sequencing here drew on CD4+ T cells sorted from PBMCs, taken 11 to 12 days after vaccination. The chain links TRBV27 to TRBJ2-5, with D maybe TRBD2 (5 bases). CDR3 in amino acids: CASSWSRAGETQYF. CDR3 sequence (DNA): TGTGCCAGCAGTTGGAGTAGGGCGGGAGAGACCCAGTACTTC.